This passage covers 20 T cell receptor beta chains from one sample sequenced in a study of blood T cell repertoires in COVID-19. This table comes from immunoSEQ multiplex PCR, and its TCRdb copy is limited to in-frame clones, with some not included. The data show around 300,000 clones, roughly 92% seen once. The sample taken for sequencing was peripheral blood. The receptors here all came from a woman in her thirties with COVID-19, enrolled during active disease.

On this clone: The same CDR3 is also encoded by other DNA sequences in this sample. The chain joins TRBV7-3 to TRBJ1-1; no clear D gene. The CDR3 loop spans 13 amino acids. Trimming removed 4 bases at V and 2 bases at J, with 8 bases between. Germline CDR1 reads SGHTA; CDR2 reads FQGTGA. The CDR3 sequence is CASSSRGNTEAFF. DNA of the CDR3: TGTGCCAGCAGCTCCCGAGGTAACACTGAAGCTTTCTTT. The variable domain in full, completed from reference TRBV7-3 and TRBJ1-1, reads GAGVSQTPSNKVTEKGKYVELRCDPISGHTALYWYRQSLGQGPEFLIYFQGTGAADDSGLPNDRFFAVRPEGSVSTLKIQRTERGDSAVYLCASSSRGNTEAFFGQGTRLTVV.

V and J are TRBV29-1 and TRBJ1-2; possible D gene TRBD1, 6 bases. The CDR3 length is 13 residues. Trimming removed 2 bases at V and 5 bases at J, with 12 bases between. The germline V gene has CDR1 SQVTM and CDR2 ANQGSEA. The CDR3: CSVETIRGYGYTF. The DNA of the CDR3 is TGCAGCGTTGAAACCATCAGGGGATATGGCTACACCTTC.

The chain combines TRBV5-1 with TRBJ2-1; 13 bases line up with TRBD2. Germline values: CDR1 SGHRS, CDR2 YFSETQ. The CDR3 is 23 amino acids. The V and J ends lost 1 base and 1 base, in that order; junction bases with no gene match: 20. The CDR3 DNA reads as TGCGCCAGCAGCTTGTTTGAGGTATTCCAGGGACTAGCGGGAAGCTTTTCCTACAATGAGCAGTTCTTC. Translated: CASSLFEVFQGLAGSFSYNEQFF.

This chain joins TRBV6-6 and TRBJ2-6; unclear D gene. Germline CDR1 reads MNHNY; CDR2 reads SVGAGI (reference sequence). V lost 4 bases and J 2 bases, leaving 12 bases between the germline ends. CDR3 size: 16 residues. The DNA of the CDR3 is TGTGCCAGCAGTTTTGGAGTCCGCCCTGGGGCCAACGTCCTGACTTTC. Its translation is CASSFGVRPGANVLTF.

CDR3 region: CASSLNSGRAGRAGELFF. CDR3 in DNA: TGTGCCAGCAGCCTAAATAGCGGGAGGGCCGGTCGGGCCGGGGAGCTGTTTTTT. The chain has TRBV5-4 and TRBJ2-2, with 11 bases identical to TRBD2. J lost 6 bases, V lost 4 bases, and 14 bases had no gene match. The germline V gene encodes CDR1 SGHNT and CDR2 YYREEE (reference sequence). The CDR3 length is 18 residues.

In the case of this clone: The sample holds other DNA sequences that translate to the same CDR3. The chain combines TRBV5-1 with TRBJ1-1, with 7 positions matching TRBD1. Germline values: CDR1 SGHRS, CDR2 YFSETQ. V was clipped by 1 base and J by 2 bases; unmatched bases: 2. The CDR3 has 14 amino acids. The CDR3 region has the DNA TGCGCCAGCAGCTTGACAGGGGCAAACACTGAAGCTTTCTTT. The encoded protein is CASSLTGANTEAFF.

This chain links TRBV27 with TRBJ2-6, with a possible D match to TRBD1 (5 bases). The CDR3 is 20 residues long. Germline loops: CDR1 MNHEY, CDR2 SMNVEV (reference sequence). Trimming took off 5 bases at V and 0 bases at J, with 23 bases between the two ends. CDR3 in DNA: TGTGCCAGCAGTACCCAACCCCTGGGGCATGAAAGCTCTGGGGCCAACGTCCTGACTTTC. Translation: CASSTQPLGHESSGANVLTF. Using reference TRBV27 and TRBJ2-6 for the parts outside the CDR3, the full variable domain is EAQVTQNPRYLITVTGKKLTVTCSQNMNHEYMSWYRQDPGLGLRQIYYSMNVEVTDKGDVPEGYKVSRKEKRNFPLILESPSPNQTSLYFCASSTQPLGHESSGANVLTFGAGSRLTVL.

This chain links TRBV7-9 with TRBJ2-3; TRBD2 is a possible D gene (5 bases). From germline, CDR1 is SEHNR and CDR2 FQNEAQ (reference sequence). V lost 3 bases and J lost 2, with 9 bases in between. The CDR3 length is 14 residues. DNA for the CDR3: TGTGCCAGCAGCTTCGCGGGTGACACAGATACGCAGTATTTT. Its translation: CASSFAGDTDTQYF.

The chain uses TRBV12-3 or TRBV12-4 and TRBJ1-1; D may be TRBD1 (5 bases). The CDR3 has 13 amino acids. Trimming took 6 bases from V and 1 from J, leaving 9 bases between them. The CDR3 region has the DNA TGTGCCAGCAGATCACAGGAGAACACTGAAGCTTTCTTT. Translated: CASRSQENTEAFF.

CDR3 residues: CASSLLDRTDYGYTF. The CDR3, as DNA: TGTGCCAGCAGCTTGCTCGACAGGACTGACTATGGCTACACCTTC. The rearrangement joins TRBV5-6 to TRBJ1-2; perhaps TRBD1 as D (6 bases). The CDR3 loop spans 15 amino acids. V dropped 1 base and J dropped 3 bases, with 13 bases sitting between them. CDR1 SGHDT and CDR2 YYEEEE come from the germline V gene. The whole variable domain, remainder taken from reference TRBV5-6 and TRBJ1-2, is DAGVTQSPTHLIKTRGQQVTLRCSPKSGHDTVSWYQQALGQGPQFIFQYYEEEERQRGNFPDRFSGHQFPNYSSELNVNALLLGDSALYLCASSLLDRTDYGYTFGSGTRLTVV.

V gene TRBV27 combines with J gene TRBJ2-4; the D is unclear. This CDR3 comprises 14 residues. CDR1 MNHEY and CDR2 SMNVEV come from the germline V gene (reference sequence). Trimming left V 5 bases short and J 0 bases short, with 8 bases between. This CDR3 reads CASSTSIAKNIQYF. As DNA, the CDR3 is TGTGCCAGCAGTACCTCTATAGCCAAAAACATTCAGTACTTC.

The rearrangement joins TRBV19 to TRBJ2-1, with a tentative D call TRBD1 (6 bases). The CDR3 is 13 residues long. The V and J ends lost 10 bases and 7 bases respectively, with 17 bases between them. The germline V gene has CDR1 LNHDA and CDR2 SQIVND (reference sequence). The CDR3 bases are TGTGCCACCGCAGACCGAAGGGGGAATGAGCAGTTCTTC. Its protein product is CATADRRGNEQFF.

Regarding this clone: In the same sample, other DNA sequences code for this CDR3. This chain uses TRBV5-1 with TRBJ2-3, with TRBD2 identical over 12 bases. Trimming removed 0 bases from V and 0 bases from J; junction bases left unmatched: 2. The germline gives CDR1 SGHRS, CDR2 YFSETQ. CDR3 length: 17 amino acids. The CDR3 sequence: CASSLDGLAGSTDTQYF. CDR3 sequence (DNA): TGCGCCAGCAGCTTGGATGGACTAGCGGGGAGCACAGATACGCAGTATTTT.

The chain is built from TRBV12-3 or TRBV12-4 and TRBJ1-1; perhaps TRBD1 as D (5 bases). Deletions cut 6 bases from V and 5 bases from J, with 13 bases between. This CDR3 has 13 residues. The CDR3 coding sequence is TGTGCCAGCAGCGCCCGACAGCTAACTGAAGCTTTCTTT. As protein: CASSARQLTEAFF.

The chain recombines TRBV5-1 with TRBJ2-1; 9 nucleotides match TRBD1. This CDR3 spans 16 amino acids. Trimming cost V 0 bases and J 6 bases; bases outside gene matches: 7. CDR1 SGHRS and CDR2 YFSETQ come from the germline V gene. In nucleotides, the CDR3 is TGCGCCAGCAGCTTGGCTCCGGGACAGGGTATCAATGAGCAGTTCTTC. It yields the protein CASSLAPGQGINEQFF.

The chain links TRBV6-2 or TRBV6-3 to TRBJ1-2, with 9 bases identical to TRBD1. The CDR3 has 16 residues. CDR1 is MNHEY and CDR2 is SVGEGT in the germline V gene. V shed 1 base and J 5 bases; nucleotides not matched to a gene: 8. The CDR3, as DNA: TGTGCCAGCAGTTACTGGCCTGGGACAGGGATTTATGGCTACACCTTC. Translating gives CASSYWPGTGIYGYTF.

This chain uses TRBV9 with TRBJ1-5, with D possibly TRBD1 on 6 matching bases. Germline loops: CDR1 SGDLS, CDR2 YYNGEE. This CDR3 is built from 16 residues. Trimming cost V 4 bases and J 2 bases, with 16 bases left between them. The CDR3 reads CASSPGPPGGNQPQHF. In DNA form, the CDR3 reads TGTGCCAGCAGCCCGGGCCCTCCAGGGGGCAATCAGCCCCAGCATTTT.

In nucleotides, the CDR3 is TGTGCCAGCAGGCGGACAGGGGTCTACGAGCAGTACTTC. Translation: CASRRTGVYEQYF. The chain has TRBV14 and TRBJ2-7; TRBD1 matches 9 bases. Germline loops: CDR1 SGHDN, CDR2 FVKESK. The V gene end was trimmed by 6 bases and the J gene end by 3 bases; junction bases not matched to a gene: 3. The CDR3 extends over 13 amino acids. Looking up the rest from reference TRBV14 and TRBJ2-7 gives the full variable domain: EAGVTQFPSHSVIEKGQTVTLRCDPISGHDNLYWYRRVMGKEIKFLLHFVKESKQDESGMPNNRFLAERTGGTYSTLKVQPAELEDSGVYFCASRRTGVYEQYFGPGTRLTVT.

This clone was counted a few times. The chain has TRBV7-9 and TRBJ2-2, with 8 bases that match TRBD1. The germline gives CDR1 SEHNR, CDR2 FQNEAQ (reference sequence). The CDR3 is made up of 16 amino acids. Unmatched junction bases numbered 6, after V lost 5 bases and J lost 1 base. CDR3 nucleotide sequence: TGTGCCAGCAGCATAAGGACAGGGATGAACACCGGGGAGCTGTTTTTT. This sequence encodes CASSIRTGMNTGELFF.

The chain uses TRBV12-3 or TRBV12-4 and TRBJ1-2; D not resolved. Deletions cut 5 bases from V and 8 bases from J, with 12 bases between. The CDR3 covers 12 residues. CDR3 sequence (DNA): TGTGCCAGCAGTCGCTCGATAGAGGGCTACACCTTC. Translation gives CASSRSIEGYTF.